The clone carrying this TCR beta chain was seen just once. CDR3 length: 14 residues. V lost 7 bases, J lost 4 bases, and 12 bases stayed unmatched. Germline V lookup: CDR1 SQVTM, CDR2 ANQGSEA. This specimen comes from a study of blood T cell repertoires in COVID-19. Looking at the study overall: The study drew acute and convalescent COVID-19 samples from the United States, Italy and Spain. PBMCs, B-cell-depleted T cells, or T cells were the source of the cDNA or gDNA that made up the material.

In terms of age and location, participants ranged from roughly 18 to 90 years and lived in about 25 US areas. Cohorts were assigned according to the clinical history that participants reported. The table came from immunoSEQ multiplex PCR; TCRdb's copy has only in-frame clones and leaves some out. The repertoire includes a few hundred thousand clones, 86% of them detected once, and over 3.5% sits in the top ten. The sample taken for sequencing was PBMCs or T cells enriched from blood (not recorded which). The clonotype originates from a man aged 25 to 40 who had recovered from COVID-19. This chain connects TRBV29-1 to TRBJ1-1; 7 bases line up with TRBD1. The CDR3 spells CSGTGGVARTEAFF. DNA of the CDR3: TGCAGCGGGACAGGAGGGGTGGCCCGCACTGAAGCTTTCTTT.